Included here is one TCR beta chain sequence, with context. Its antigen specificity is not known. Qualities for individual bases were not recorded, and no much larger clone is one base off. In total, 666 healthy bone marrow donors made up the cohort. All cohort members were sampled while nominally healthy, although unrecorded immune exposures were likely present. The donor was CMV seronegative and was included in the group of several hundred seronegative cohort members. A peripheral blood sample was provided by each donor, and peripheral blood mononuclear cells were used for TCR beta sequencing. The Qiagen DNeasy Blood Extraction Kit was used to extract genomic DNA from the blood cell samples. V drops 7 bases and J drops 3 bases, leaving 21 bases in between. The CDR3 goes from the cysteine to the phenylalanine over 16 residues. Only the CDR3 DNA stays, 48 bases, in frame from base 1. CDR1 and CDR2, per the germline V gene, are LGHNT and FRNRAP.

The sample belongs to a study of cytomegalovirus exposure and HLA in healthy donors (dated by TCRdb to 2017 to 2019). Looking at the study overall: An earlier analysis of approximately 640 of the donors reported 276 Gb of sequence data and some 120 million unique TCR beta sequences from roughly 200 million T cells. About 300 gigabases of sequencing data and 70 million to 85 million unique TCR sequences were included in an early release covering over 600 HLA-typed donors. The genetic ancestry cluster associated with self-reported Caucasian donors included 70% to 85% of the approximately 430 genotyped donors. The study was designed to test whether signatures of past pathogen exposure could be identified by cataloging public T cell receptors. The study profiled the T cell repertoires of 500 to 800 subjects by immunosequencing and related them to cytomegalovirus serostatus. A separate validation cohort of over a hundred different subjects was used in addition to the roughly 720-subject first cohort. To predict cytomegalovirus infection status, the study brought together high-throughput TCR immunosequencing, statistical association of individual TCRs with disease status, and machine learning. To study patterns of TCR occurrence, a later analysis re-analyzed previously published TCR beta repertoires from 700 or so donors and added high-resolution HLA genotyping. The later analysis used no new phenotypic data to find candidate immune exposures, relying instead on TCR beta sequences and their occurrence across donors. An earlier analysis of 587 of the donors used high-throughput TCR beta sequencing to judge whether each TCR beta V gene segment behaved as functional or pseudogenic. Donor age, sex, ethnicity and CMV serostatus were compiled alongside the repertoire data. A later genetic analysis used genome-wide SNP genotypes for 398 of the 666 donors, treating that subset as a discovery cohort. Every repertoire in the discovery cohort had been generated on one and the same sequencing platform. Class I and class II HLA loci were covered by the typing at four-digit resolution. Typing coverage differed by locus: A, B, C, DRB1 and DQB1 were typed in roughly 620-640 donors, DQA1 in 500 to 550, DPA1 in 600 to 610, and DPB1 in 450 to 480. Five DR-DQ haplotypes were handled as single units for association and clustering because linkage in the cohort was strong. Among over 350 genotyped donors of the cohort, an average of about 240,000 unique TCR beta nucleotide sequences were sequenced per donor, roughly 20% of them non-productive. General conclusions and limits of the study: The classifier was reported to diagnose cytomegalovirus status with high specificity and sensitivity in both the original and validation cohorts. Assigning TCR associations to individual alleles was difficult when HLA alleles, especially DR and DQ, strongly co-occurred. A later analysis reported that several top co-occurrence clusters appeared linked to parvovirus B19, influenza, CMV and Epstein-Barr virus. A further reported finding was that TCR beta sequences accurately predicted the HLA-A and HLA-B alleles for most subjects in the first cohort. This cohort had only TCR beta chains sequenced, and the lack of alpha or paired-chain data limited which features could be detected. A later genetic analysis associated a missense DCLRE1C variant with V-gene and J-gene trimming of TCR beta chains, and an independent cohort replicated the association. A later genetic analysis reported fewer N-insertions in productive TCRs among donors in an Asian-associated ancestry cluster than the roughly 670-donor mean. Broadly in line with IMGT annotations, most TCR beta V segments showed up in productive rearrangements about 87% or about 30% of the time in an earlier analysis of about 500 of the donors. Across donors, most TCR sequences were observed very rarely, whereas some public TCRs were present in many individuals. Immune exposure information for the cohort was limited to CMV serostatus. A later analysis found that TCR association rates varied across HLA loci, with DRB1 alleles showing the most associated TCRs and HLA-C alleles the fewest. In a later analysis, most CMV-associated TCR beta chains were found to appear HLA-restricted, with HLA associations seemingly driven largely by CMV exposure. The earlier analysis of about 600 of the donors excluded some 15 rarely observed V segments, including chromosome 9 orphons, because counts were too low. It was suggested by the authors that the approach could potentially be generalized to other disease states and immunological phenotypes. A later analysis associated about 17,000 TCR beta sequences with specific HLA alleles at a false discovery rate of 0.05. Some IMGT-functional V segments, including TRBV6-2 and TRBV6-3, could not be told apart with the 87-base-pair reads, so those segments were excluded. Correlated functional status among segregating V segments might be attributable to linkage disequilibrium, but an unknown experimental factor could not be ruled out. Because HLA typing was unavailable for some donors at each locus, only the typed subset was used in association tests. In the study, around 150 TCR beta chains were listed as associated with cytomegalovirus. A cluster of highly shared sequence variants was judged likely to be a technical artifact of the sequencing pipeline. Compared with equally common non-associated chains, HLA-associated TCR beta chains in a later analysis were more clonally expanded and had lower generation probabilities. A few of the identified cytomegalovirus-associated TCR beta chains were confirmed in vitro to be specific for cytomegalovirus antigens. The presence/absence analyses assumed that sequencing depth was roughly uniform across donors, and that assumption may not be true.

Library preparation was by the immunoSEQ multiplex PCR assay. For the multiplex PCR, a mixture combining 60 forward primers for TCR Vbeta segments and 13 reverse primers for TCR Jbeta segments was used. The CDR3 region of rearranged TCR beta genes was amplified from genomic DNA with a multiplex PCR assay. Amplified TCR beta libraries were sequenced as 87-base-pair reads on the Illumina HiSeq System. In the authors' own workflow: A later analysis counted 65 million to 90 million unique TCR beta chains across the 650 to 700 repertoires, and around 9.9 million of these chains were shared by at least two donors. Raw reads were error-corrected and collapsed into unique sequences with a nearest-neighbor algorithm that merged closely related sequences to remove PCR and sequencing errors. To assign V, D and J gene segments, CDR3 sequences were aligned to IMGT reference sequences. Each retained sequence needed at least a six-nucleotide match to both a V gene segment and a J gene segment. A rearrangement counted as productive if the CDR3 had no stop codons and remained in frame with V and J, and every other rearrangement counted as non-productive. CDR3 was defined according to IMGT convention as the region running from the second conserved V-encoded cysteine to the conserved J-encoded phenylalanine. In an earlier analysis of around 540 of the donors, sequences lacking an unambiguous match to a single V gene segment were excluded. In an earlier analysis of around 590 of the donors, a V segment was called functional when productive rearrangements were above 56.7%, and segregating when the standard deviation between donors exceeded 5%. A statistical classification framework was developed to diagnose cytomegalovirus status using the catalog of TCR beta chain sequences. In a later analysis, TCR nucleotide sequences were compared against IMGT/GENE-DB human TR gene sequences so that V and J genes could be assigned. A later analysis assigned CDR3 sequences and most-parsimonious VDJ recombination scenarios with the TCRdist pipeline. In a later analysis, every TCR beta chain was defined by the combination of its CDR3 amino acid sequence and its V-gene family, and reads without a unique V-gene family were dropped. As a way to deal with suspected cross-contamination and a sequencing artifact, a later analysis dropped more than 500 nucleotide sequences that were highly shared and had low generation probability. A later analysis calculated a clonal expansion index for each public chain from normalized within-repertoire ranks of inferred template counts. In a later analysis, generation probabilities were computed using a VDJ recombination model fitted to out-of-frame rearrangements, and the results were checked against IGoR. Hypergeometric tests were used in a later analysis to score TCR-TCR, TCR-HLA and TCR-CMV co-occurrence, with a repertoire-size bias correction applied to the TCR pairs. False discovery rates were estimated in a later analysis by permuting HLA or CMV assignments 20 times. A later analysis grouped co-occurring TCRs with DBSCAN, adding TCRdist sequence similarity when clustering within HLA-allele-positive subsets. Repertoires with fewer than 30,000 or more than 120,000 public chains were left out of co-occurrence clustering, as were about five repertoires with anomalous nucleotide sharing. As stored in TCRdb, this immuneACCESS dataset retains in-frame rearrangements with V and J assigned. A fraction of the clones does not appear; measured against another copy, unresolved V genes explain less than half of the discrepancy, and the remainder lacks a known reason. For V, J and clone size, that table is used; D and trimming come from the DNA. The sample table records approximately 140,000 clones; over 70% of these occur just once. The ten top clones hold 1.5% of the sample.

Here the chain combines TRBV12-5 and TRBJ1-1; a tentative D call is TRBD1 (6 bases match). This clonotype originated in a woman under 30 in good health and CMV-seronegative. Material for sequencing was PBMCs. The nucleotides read TGTGCTAGTGCTCCGGGGGGGGGCAGGGAAGACACTGAAGCTTTCTTT. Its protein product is CASAPGGGREDTEAFF.